This T cell receptor (beta chain) was identified during a study of OX40 agonist ivuxolimab in advanced cancers. Autoimmune disease history or systemic immunosuppression disqualified patients. Concerning this clone itself: Its antigen is not identified.

Some clones are missing from TCRdb's copy, which holds only in-frame ones; the method was immunoSEQ multiplex PCR. Of around 31,000 clones detected, around 90% appear once; the ten largest clones hold 4% to 5.5%. The CDR3 covers 16 residues. Germline CDR1 and CDR2: SGHNT and YENEEA. The V gene lost 7 bases and the J gene lost 2 bases, with 21 bases spanning the gap. General observations from the study: Which antigen the expanded peripheral T cells recognized is unknown.

The sequences come from CD4+ or CD8+ T cells sorted from blood, collected in a trial of the OX40 agonist ivuxolimab. The TCR originated in an adult with an advanced solid tumor such as melanoma, head and neck, liver or kidney cancer. The chain has TRBV11-3 and TRBJ2-7; D uncertain. CDR3 DNA sequence: TGTGCCAGCACCAGCTTTTCCCATATTTATGCCTACGAGCAGTACGTC. It translates to CASTSFSHIYAYEQYV.